This TCR beta chain was captured by sequencing in a study of T cell responses to AZD1222 COVID-19 vaccine. Study-level information: Pooled samples include second doses given at about 4 or 12 weeks.

The repertoire was sequenced with immunoSEQ multiplex PCR; TCRdb's copy has only in-frame clones and lacks some. The top ten clones hold more than 10% of a sample with over 100,000 clones, 70% to 90% of them seen once. Study-wide results and caveats: Donors skewed white British and female; clonal diversity was possibly underestimated. Sampling captured repertoires only after the peak T cell response.

Germline trimming cut 1 base from V and 3 bases from J; bases unmatched to any gene: 3. CDR3 length: 14 amino acids. Germline-derived CDR1 and CDR2 are SGHTA and FQGNSA. A remark on this clone: Its target is unknown.

This sample comprised peripheral blood, obtained on day 0 of AZD1222 vaccination. The chain recombines TRBV7-2 with TRBJ2-7; 7 bases are shared with TRBD1. The sequence was obtained from an adult in good health. The CDR3 DNA is TGTGCCAGCAGCTTAGACTGGACAGGCTACGAGCAGTACTTC. Protein product: CASSLDWTGYEQYF. The full variable domain, its missing parts supplied by reference TRBV7-2 and TRBJ2-7, is GAGVSQSPSNKVTEKGKDVELRCDPISGHTALYWYRQSLGQGLEFLIYFQGNSAPDKSGLPSDRFSAERTGGSVSTLTIQRTQQEDSAVYLCASSLDWTGYEQYFGPGTRLTVT.